The TCR beta chain under discussion was sequenced for a study of blood T cell repertoires in COVID-19. The wider study: In each case, the material was cDNA or gDNA derived from T cells, B-cell-depleted T cells, or PBMCs.

Original data processing: Quantification of nucleated cells was approximated via reference gene primer amplification. Method: immunoSEQ multiplex PCR; TCRdb's copy keeps in-frame clones and lacks some. V, J and clone size were drawn from that table, and D and trimming were deduced from the DNA. The repertoire includes some 62,000 clones, 88% of them detected once, and approximately 5% sits in the top ten. The source is a human donor in a cohort sampled during active COVID-19. The sequenced sample was peripheral blood.

The CDR3 reads CASSLVLHPQEQFF. In DNA form, the CDR3 reads TGTGCCAGCAGCTTAGTATTACACCCTCAAGAGCAGTTCTTC. The chain couples TRBV7-2 to TRBJ2-1, with D uncertain. The germline V gene encodes CDR1 SGHTA and CDR2 FQGNSA. The CDR3 has 14 residues. Trimming removed 1 base at V and 10 bases at J, with 14 bases between.